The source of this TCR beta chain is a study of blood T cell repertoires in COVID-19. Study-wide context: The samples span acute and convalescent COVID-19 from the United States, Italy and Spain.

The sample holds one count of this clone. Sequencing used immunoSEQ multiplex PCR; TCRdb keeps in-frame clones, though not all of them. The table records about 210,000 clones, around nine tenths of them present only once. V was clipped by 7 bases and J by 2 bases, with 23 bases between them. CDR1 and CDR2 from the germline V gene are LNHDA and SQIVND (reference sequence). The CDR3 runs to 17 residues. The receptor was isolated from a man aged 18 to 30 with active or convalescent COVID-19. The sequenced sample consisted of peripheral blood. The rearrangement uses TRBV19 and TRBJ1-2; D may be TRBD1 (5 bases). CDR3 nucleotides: TGTGCCAGTAACCCCGAAGGACATCCAACCGGGAACTATGGCTACACCTTC. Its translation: CASNPEGHPTGNYGYTF.